The following is a T cell receptor (beta chain) sequence with its context. The CDR3 extends over 17 amino acids. Germline V CDR1 and CDR2: MDHEN, SYDVKM. The V and J ends lost 5 bases and 5 bases, in that order; junction bases with no gene match: 9. In the original processing: Scientists estimated how many nucleated cells there were by amplifying reference gene primers. TCRdb's table, derived via immunoSEQ multiplex PCR, lists solely in-frame clones and lacks some. D and trimming come from the DNA, and the V and J calls and clone size come from that table. In the table there are roughly 350,000 clones, approximately 81% of which are singletons. This record belongs to a study of blood T cell repertoires in COVID-19. For the study at large: Some COVID-19 samples were acute and others convalescent; all came from the United States, Italy and Spain. The analysed material was cDNA or gDNA that came from T cells, B-cell-depleted T cells, or PBMCs.

This sequence originates from a young woman with acute or convalescent COVID-19. Sequences were obtained from peripheral blood. V and J are TRBV28 and TRBJ2-3; 14 bases map to TRBD2. The CDR3 protein is CASSLGLAGVGEDTQYF. The CDR3 nucleotides read TGTGCCAGCAGTCTGGGACTAGCGGGAGTTGGTGAAGATACGCAGTATTTT. Full variable domain (outside the CDR3, taken from reference TRBV28 and TRBJ2-3): DVKVTQSSRYLVKRTGEKVFLECVQDMDHENMFWYRQDPGLGLRLIYFSYDVKMKEKGDIPEGYSVSREKKERFSLILESASTNQTSMYLCASSLGLAGVGEDTQYFGPGTRLTVL.